The 17 T cell receptor beta chains in this list originate from one sample, sequenced in a study of blood T cell repertoires in COVID-19. Only in-frame clones appear in the TCRdb table, and some are missing; sequencing was by immunoSEQ multiplex PCR. The table shows around 150,000 clones, with around 92% occurring only once. Material: peripheral blood. The origin of the receptors is a man aged 25-45 years with COVID-19, enrolled during active disease.

The J gene is TRBJ2-3, the V gene TRBV9; D may be TRBD2 (5 bases). The CDR3 runs to 18 residues. Per germline, CDR1 SGDLS and CDR2 YYNGEE. The V gene lost 0 bases and the J gene lost 1 base, with 18 bases spanning the gap. CDR3 nucleotide sequence: TGTGCCAGCAGCGTAGAGAGCGGAGAATCTAAACGCACAGATACGCAGTATTTT. Translating it yields CASSVESGESKRTDTQYF.

The rearrangement uses TRBV9 and TRBJ1-1; 9 bases match TRBD1. V gave up 3 bases and J gave up 3 bases; unmatched junction bases: 6. Germline V lookup: CDR1 SGDLS, CDR2 YYNGEE. The CDR3 runs to 15 residues. CDR3 bases: TGTGCCAGCAGCGCACCCGGACAGGGGCACACTGAAGCTTTCTTT. This encodes CASSAPGQGHTEAFF.

This chain connects TRBV30 to TRBJ2-5; tentatively, D is TRBD2 (6 bases). V lost 3 bases, J lost 7 bases, and 15 bases lay in between. The CDR3 has 13 amino acids. The germline V gene encodes CDR1 GTSNPN and CDR2 SVGIG (reference sequence). In DNA, the CDR3 is TGTGCCTGGAGCTGGAGCGGAGCGGGGACCCAGTACTTC. Translating gives CAWSWSGAGTQYF.

The chain is built from TRBV19 and TRBJ1-1; 8 bases agree with TRBD1. The CDR3 has 17 amino acids. The V gene end was trimmed by 3 bases and the J gene end by 3 bases; junction bases not matched to a gene: 12. Germline V gene sequence: CDR1 LNHDA, CDR2 SQIVND (reference sequence). CDR3 nucleotides: TGTGCCAGTAGTATTGGTTGGAACAGGGGGTTTGACACTGAAGCTTTCTTT. Amino acid sequence: CASSIGWNRGFDTEAFF.

The rearrangement uses TRBV28 and TRBJ1-4; 12 bases line up with TRBD1. Trimming at V came to 6 bases and at J to 8 bases, leaving 13 bases not matched to a gene. CDR3 length: 17 amino acids. Looked up from germline, CDR1 is MDHEN and CDR2 is SYDVKM. This CDR3 reads CASSGSGTGGWGEKLFF. CDR3 in DNA: TGTGCCAGCAGCGGATCCGGGACAGGGGGCTGGGGGGAAAAACTGTTTTTT.

This clone was seen only a few times. The same CDR3 also results from other DNA sequences found in this sample. The chain has TRBV30 and TRBJ1-3; D call uncertain. The CDR3 totals 11 residues. CDR1 is GTSNPN, CDR2 SVGIG, per germline (reference sequence). V lost 5 bases and J 4 bases, leaving 6 bases between the germline ends. In DNA form, the CDR3 reads TGTGCCTGGTCACTGGGAAACACCATATATTTT. This encodes CAWSLGNTIYF.

The J gene is TRBJ1-2, the V gene TRBV27; perhaps TRBD1 as D (5 bases). CDR3 length: 16 amino acids. V gave up 2 bases and J gave up 0 bases, with 13 bases separating them. Germline V CDR1 and CDR2: MNHEY, SMNVEV (reference sequence). The CDR3 DNA reads as TGTGCCAGCAGTTTAGCAGGGCCCCTGACTAACTATGGCTACACCTTC. It yields the protein CASSLAGPLTNYGYTF.

In its sample, this clone was seen a few times. The chain employs TRBV4-1 and TRBJ2-3, with D perhaps TRBD1 (6 bases). Per the germline V gene, CDR1 is MGHRA and CDR2 is YSYEKL. The CDR3 is 16 amino acids. Trimming pared 1 base from V and 2 bases from J, leaving 13 bases between. The CDR3 here is CASSQVIQGITDTQYF. The CDR3 coding sequence is TGCGCCAGCAGCCAAGTGATTCAGGGGATCACAGATACGCAGTATTTT.

The chain combines TRBV7-2 with TRBJ2-2; possible D gene TRBD2, 5 bases. The CDR3 totals 14 residues. Trimming shortened V by 5 bases and J by 8 bases, and 15 bases separated the two germline ends. Germline V gene lookup returns CDR1 SGHTA and CDR2 FQGNSA. The CDR3 DNA reads as TGTGCCAGCAGCCCTGTTGGAAGCGGTGGGGAGCTGTTTTTT. This translates into CASSPVGSGGELFF.

For this clone: Distinct nucleotide sequences in the sample also encode this CDR3. The V and J genes are TRBV28 and TRBJ1-2, with TRBD1 matching over 7 bases. Germline-derived CDR1 and CDR2 are MDHEN and SYDVKM. The CDR3 has 13 amino acids. With 6 bases clipped from V and 3 bases from J, the junction kept 4 bases outside the gene matches. The CDR3 loop reads CASSPDRDYGYTF. CDR3 in DNA: TGTGCCAGCAGCCCAGACAGGGACTATGGCTACACCTTC.

In regard to this clone: At one of its ends the junction is not consistent with the germline gene, which may arise from a read error. The chain is built from TRBV7-9 and TRBJ2-2; TRBD2 agrees at 8 bases. The CDR3 sequence is 15 residues long. From germline, CDR1 is SEHNR and CDR2 FQNEAQ (reference sequence). The CDR3 sequence: CATSSGGAFTGELFF. The CDR3 coding sequence is TGTGCCACCAGCTCCGGGGGGGCTTTCACCGGGGAGCTGTTTTTT.

This clone showed up just a few times. The rearrangement uses TRBV5-1 and TRBJ1-5, with D perhaps matching TRBD1 (6 bases). With 1 base removed from V and 5 bases from J, the gap between germline ends came to 13 bases. CDR1 SGHRS and CDR2 YFSETQ come from the germline V gene. This CDR3 has 15 residues. The CDR3 loop is CASSLYRVYDQPQHF. CDR3 sequence (DNA): TGCGCCAGCAGCTTGTACAGGGTATACGATCAGCCCCAGCATTTT.

The CDR3 reads CASSFLTGPTGELFF. CDR3 bases: TGCGCCAGCAGCTTCCTTACAGGGCCAACCGGGGAGCTGTTTTTT. The chain uses TRBV5-1 and TRBJ2-2; possibly TRBD1 for D (6 bases). Germline values: CDR1 SGHRS, CDR2 YFSETQ. The V gene lost 2 bases and the J gene lost 5 bases, with 13 bases spanning the gap. The CDR3 has 15 amino acids.

The genes are TRBV18 and TRBJ1-3, with 8 bases lining up with TRBD1. CDR3 length equals 16 residues. Germline CDR1 KGHSH, CDR2 LQKENI. Losses at the gene ends were 3 bases for V and 0 bases for J; bases not matched to a gene: 4. The CDR3 DNA is TGTGCCAGCTCACCCCGGGACAGGCCCTCTGGAAACACCATATATTTT. Its protein product is CASSPRDRPSGNTIYF.

CDR3 protein: CASSRSSGRNTGELFF. The CDR3 DNA reads as TGTGCCAGCAGTCGCTCTAGCGGGAGGAACACCGGGGAGCTGTTTTTT. This chain links TRBV2 with TRBJ2-2; 10 bases line up with TRBD2. The J segment lost 1 base and the V segment lost 5 bases, leaving 4 bases of the junction unmatched. CDR3 size: 16 residues. Germline-derived CDR1 and CDR2 are SNHLY and FYNNEI.

V usage is TRBV27 and J usage is TRBJ2-7, with a tentative D call TRBD2 (7 bases). Germline V lookup: CDR1 MNHEY, CDR2 SMNVEV (reference sequence). Deletions cut 7 bases from V and 2 bases from J, with 18 bases between. The length of the CDR3 is 15 residues. CDR3: CASTWRGGITYEQYF. The CDR3 nucleotides read TGTGCCAGCACATGGAGGGGGGGGATTACCTACGAGCAGTACTTC.

The gene calls are TRBV7-9 and TRBJ2-7; no clear D gene. The CDR3 has 16 residues. Germline CDR1 and CDR2: SEHNR and FQNEAQ (reference sequence). Trimming shortened V by 4 bases and J by 0 bases, and 16 bases separated the two germline ends. CDR3 amino acids: CASSSAVGPSSYEQYF. The CDR3, as DNA: TGTGCCAGCAGCTCCGCTGTGGGCCCAAGCTCCTACGAGCAGTACTTC.